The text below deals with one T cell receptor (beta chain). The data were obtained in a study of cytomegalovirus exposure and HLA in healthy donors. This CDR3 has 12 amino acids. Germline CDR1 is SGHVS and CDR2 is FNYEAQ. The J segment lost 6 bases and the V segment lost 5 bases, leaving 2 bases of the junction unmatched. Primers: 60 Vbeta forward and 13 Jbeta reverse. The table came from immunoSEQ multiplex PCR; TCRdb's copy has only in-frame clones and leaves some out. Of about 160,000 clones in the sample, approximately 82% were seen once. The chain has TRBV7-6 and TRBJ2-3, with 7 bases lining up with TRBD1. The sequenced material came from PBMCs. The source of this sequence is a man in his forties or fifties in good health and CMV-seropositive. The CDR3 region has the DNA TGTGCCAGCAGCACGGGACAGGATACGCAGTATTTT. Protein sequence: CASSTGQDTQYF.